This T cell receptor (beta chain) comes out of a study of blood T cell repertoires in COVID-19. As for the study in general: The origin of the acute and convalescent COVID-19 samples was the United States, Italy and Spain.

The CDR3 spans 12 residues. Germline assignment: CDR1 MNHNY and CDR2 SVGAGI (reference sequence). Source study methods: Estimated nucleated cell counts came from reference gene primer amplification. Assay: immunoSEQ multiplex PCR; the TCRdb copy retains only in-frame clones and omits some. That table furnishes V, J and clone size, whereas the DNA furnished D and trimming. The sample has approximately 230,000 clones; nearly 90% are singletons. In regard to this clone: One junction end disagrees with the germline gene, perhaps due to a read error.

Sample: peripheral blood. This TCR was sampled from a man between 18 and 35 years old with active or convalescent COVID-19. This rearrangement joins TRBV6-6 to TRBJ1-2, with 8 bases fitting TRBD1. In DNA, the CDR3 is TGTGCCAGCAGTAGCGCGACAGGGGACCCTCTCTTC. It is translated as CASSSATGDPLF.